These 28 T cell receptor beta chains were sequenced from one sample in a study of blood T cell repertoires in COVID-19. Only in-frame clones appear in the TCRdb table, and some are missing; sequencing was by immunoSEQ multiplex PCR. Among approximately 500,000 clones listed, about 89% were seen once. Material: peripheral blood. The receptor set was obtained from a woman aged 50 to 60 with COVID-19, enrolled during active disease.

V is TRBV5-1 and J is TRBJ2-2, with 9 bases that match TRBD2. V trimming: 0 bases; J trimming: 6 bases; junction bases outside the gene matches: 6. The CDR3 totals 16 residues. Germline-derived CDR1 and CDR2 are SGHRS and YFSETQ. CDR3 DNA: TGCGCCAGCAGCTTGGACGGCGGGGGGGCGTCCGGGGAGCTGTTTTTT. Its protein product is CASSLDGGGASGELFF.

The rearrangement uses TRBV10-1 and TRBJ1-2, with a possible D match to TRBD1 (6 bases). CDR1 is WNHNN, CDR2 SYGVQD, per germline (reference sequence). Between the trimmed V and J ends, which lost 3 bases and 3 bases, there was a span of 23 bases. The CDR3 spans 18 residues. As DNA, the CDR3 is TGCGCCAGCAGTGACCCGGGACACTCTACAGGTTGGGACTATGGCTACACCTTC. Protein sequence: CASSDPGHSTGWDYGYTF.

The chain joins TRBV2 to TRBJ2-3; 7 bases match TRBD2. The J segment lost 8 bases and the V segment lost 4 bases, leaving 18 bases of the junction unmatched. Germline CDR1 reads SNHLY; CDR2 reads FYNNEI. This CDR3 has 17 amino acids. The CDR3, as DNA: TGTGCCAGCAGTGTTAAGGGATCGACTAGCCCCCGAGGTACGCAGTATTTT. Amino acid sequence: CASSVKGSTSPRGTQYF.

This clone showed up just once. The chain joins TRBV5-4 to TRBJ2-7; maybe TRBD2 (6 bases). V lost 0 bases and J lost 5, with 12 bases in between. The CDR3 has 14 residues. Germline CDR1 SGHNT, CDR2 YYREEE (reference sequence). The CDR3 spells CASSLASEFDEQYF. The CDR3 nucleotides read TGTGCCAGCAGCTTGGCTAGCGAGTTCGACGAGCAGTACTTC.

In this sample, this clone turned up many times. V usage is TRBV19 and J usage is TRBJ1-1; 10 bases line up with TRBD1. The length of the CDR3 is 15 residues. Germline V gene sequence: CDR1 LNHDA, CDR2 SQIVND (reference sequence). V gave up 7 bases and J gave up 0 bases; unmatched junction bases: 5. CDR3 in amino acids: CASNPTGGLNTEAFF. For the CDR3, the DNA is TGTGCCAGTAATCCGACAGGGGGCTTGAACACTGAAGCTTTCTTT.

In its sample, this clone was seen once. This chain links TRBV6-5 with TRBJ2-2; 8 bases match TRBD1. J was trimmed by 7 bases and V by 5 bases; bases with no gene match: 6. The CDR3 is 14 residues long. Looked up from germline, CDR1 is MNHEY and CDR2 is SVGAGI. CDR3 DNA: TGTGCCAGCAGTCCCTCAGGGGGCCTCGGGGAGCTGTTTTTT. This translates into CASSPSGGLGELFF.

The chain recombines TRBV7-2 with TRBJ1-2, with 7 nucleotides matching TRBD1. The junction had 1 base not matched to a gene; V was cut back by 3 bases and J by 3 bases. The germline V gene has CDR1 SGHTA and CDR2 FQGNSA. The CDR3 consists of 13 residues. The chain's CDR3 is CASSLQGDYGYTF. Here the CDR3 DNA reads TGTGCCAGCAGCTTGCAGGGGGACTATGGCTACACCTTC.

V gene TRBV11-3 combines with J gene TRBJ2-3; 8 bases align to TRBD2. Germline V gives CDR1 SGHNT, CDR2 YENEEA. J gave up 4 bases and V 1 base, and 7 bases lay outside the gene matches. The CDR3 runs 16 residues. The CDR3 region has the DNA TGTGCCAGCAGCTTAGGGTGGCGCGGGGGGCCAGATACGCAGTATTTT. Encoded protein: CASSLGWRGGPDTQYF.

The gene calls are TRBV6-1 and TRBJ1-4; D may be TRBD1 (5 bases). V lost 2 bases to trimming and J lost 7 bases, with 11 bases between them. The V gene's germline CDR1 is MNHNS and CDR2 SASEGT. The CDR3 sequence is 14 residues long. CDR3 region: CASSERDLGEKLFF. CDR3 nucleotides: TGTGCCAGCAGTGAAAGGGACTTGGGTGAAAAACTGTTTTTT.

This clone came up once. The chain combines TRBV3-1 (or the pseudogene TRBV3-2) with TRBJ2-5; the D is unclear. This CDR3 has 14 amino acids. Germline lookup yields CDR1 LGHDT and CDR2 YNNKEL (reference sequence). V lost 0 bases, J lost 4 bases, and 9 bases lay in between. The CDR3 region has the DNA TGTGCCAGCAGCCAAGATCGAGGAGTAGAGACCCAGTACTTC. Residues: CASSQDRGVETQYF.

The chain uses TRBV29-1 and TRBJ2-7; D perhaps matches TRBD1 (5 bases). Germline V gene sequence: CDR1 SQVTM, CDR2 ANQGSEA. V lost 4 bases and J 3 bases, leaving 13 bases between the germline ends. This CDR3 is 13 amino acids long. CDR3 region: CSVGYGRDYEQYF. Here the CDR3 DNA reads TGCAGCGTTGGCTATGGCAGGGACTACGAGCAGTACTTC.

In this sample, this clone turned up a few times. The J gene is TRBJ1-1, the V gene TRBV2; 9 nucleotides agree with TRBD1. V shed 10 bases, J shed 2 bases, and the junction held 5 bases outside the gene matches. The germline CDR1 and CDR2 sequences are SNHLY and FYNNEI. CDR3 length: 13 amino acids. Here the CDR3 reads CAIRQGENTEAFF. CDR3 sequence (DNA): TGTGCCATCCGACAGGGGGAAAACACTGAAGCTTTCTTT.

The chain uses TRBV5-1 and TRBJ1-2; D uncertain. V was shortened by 3 bases and J by 8 bases, with 17 bases between the two germline ends. Germline V gene data show CDR1 as SGHRS and CDR2 as YFSETQ. The CDR3 runs to 14 residues. CDR3 in DNA: TGCGCCAGCAGCTATATTCCGGGTGCGGAGGGCTACACCTTC. Encoded protein: CASSYIPGAEGYTF.

In its sample, this clone was seen a few times. The chain carries TRBV30 and TRBJ2-7, with TRBD2 matching over 7 bases. The V and J ends lost 8 bases and 7 bases, in that order; junction bases with no gene match: 8. Looked up from germline, CDR1 is GTSNPN and CDR2 is SVGIG (reference sequence). This CDR3 is built from 11 residues. The CDR3 reads CAGIYGGEQYF. In DNA, the CDR3 is TGTGCCGGGATCTACGGGGGGGAGCAGTACTTC.

The CDR3 protein is CASSSLAASYEQYF. For the CDR3, the DNA is TGTGCCAGCAGCTCACTTGCGGCGTCCTACGAGCAGTACTTC. J is TRBJ2-7 and V is TRBV7-9; D is unresolved. The CDR3 loop spans 14 amino acids. The germline V and J ends were trimmed by 4 bases and 1 base, with 11 bases remaining between them. The V gene's germline CDR1 is SEHNR and CDR2 FQNEAQ (reference sequence).

The V call is TRBV5-1, the J call TRBJ2-3; 8 bases line up with TRBD2. J gave up 3 bases and V 4 bases, and 10 bases lay outside the gene matches. This CDR3 is 16 amino acids long. Germline lookup yields CDR1 SGHRS and CDR2 YFSETQ. The CDR3 loop reads CASSPRAGGGTDTQYF. CDR3 coding DNA: TGCGCCAGCAGCCCCAGGGCGGGGGGAGGTACAGATACGCAGTATTTT.

J is TRBJ2-1 and V is TRBV5-4; TRBD2 matches 11 bases. Looked up from germline, CDR1 is SGHNT and CDR2 is YYREEE (reference sequence). The CDR3 is 17 residues long. The ends lost 4 bases at V and 5 bases at J; junction bases unmatched: 11. CDR3 in amino acids: CASSPAPGTSGDNEQFF. The CDR3 coding sequence is TGTGCCAGCAGCCCGGCCCCTGGGACTAGCGGTGACAATGAGCAGTTCTTC. Combining the CDR3 with reference TRBV5-4 and TRBJ2-1 gives the whole variable domain ETGVTQSPTHLIKTRGQQVTLRCSSQSGHNTVSWYQQALGQGPQFIFQYYREEENGRGNFPPRFSGLQFPNYSSELNVNALELDDSALYLCASSPAPGTSGDNEQFFGPGTRLTVL.

This clone has just a few counts. The CDR3 DNA sequence: TGTGCCACTTTGGACAGGGGGGATGAGCAGTTCTTC. Protein product: CATLDRGDEQFF. The chain uses TRBV10-3 and TRBJ2-1, with 10 nucleotides matching TRBD1. The V gene's germline CDR1 is ENHRY and CDR2 SYGVKD. The V segment lost 10 bases and the J segment 8 bases; nucleotides outside the gene matches: 5. The CDR3 loop spans 12 amino acids.

J is TRBJ1-5 and V is TRBV7-2, with D perhaps matching TRBD1 (5 bases). Germline lookup yields CDR1 SGHTA and CDR2 FQGNSA. The CDR3 is 14 residues long. V was trimmed by 3 bases and J by 1 base, leaving 7 bases between them. CDR3 DNA sequence: TGTGCCAGCAGCTTGGGGCCAAGCAATCAGCCCCAGCATTTT. Its protein product is CASSLGPSNQPQHF. The full variable domain, rest sourced from reference TRBV7-2 and TRBJ1-5, is GAGVSQSPSNKVTEKGKDVELRCDPISGHTALYWYRQSLGQGLEFLIYFQGNSAPDKSGLPSDRFSAERTGGSVSTLTIQRTQQEDSAVYLCASSLGPSNQPQHFGDGTRLSIL.

J is TRBJ1-2 and V is TRBV30; D gene ambiguous. Germline V gene sequence: CDR1 GTSNPN, CDR2 SVGIG (reference sequence). The CDR3 contains 12 residues. Trimming shortened V by 2 bases and J by 2 bases, and 6 bases separated the two germline ends. The CDR3: CAWSLVNYGYTF. The CDR3 nucleotides are TGTGCCTGGAGTCTAGTAAACTATGGCTACACCTTC.

The chain joins TRBV6-5 to TRBJ2-7; D may be TRBD1 (6 bases). Germline values: CDR1 MNHEY, CDR2 SVGAGI. CDR3 length equals 15 residues. The ends were cut back, 0 bases at V and 2 bases at J, with 11 bases in the middle. The CDR3 bases are TGTGCCAGCAGTTACTCGTTCAGGGGAGCCTACGAGCAGTACTTC. Protein sequence: CASSYSFRGAYEQYF.

The chain employs TRBV10-3 and TRBJ2-7; 11 bases are a match to TRBD1. The trim removed 6 bases at V and 5 bases at J, leaving 3 bases unmatched. The CDR3 consists of 13 residues. Germline CDR1 ENHRY, CDR2 SYGVKD. CDR3 loop: CAIRDRGQDEQYF. CDR3 sequence (DNA): TGTGCCATCAGGGACAGGGGGCAAGACGAGCAGTACTTC.

The chain carries TRBV18 and TRBJ1-1, with TRBD1 matching 9 bases. The CDR3 runs to 15 residues. Looked up from germline, CDR1 is KGHSH and CDR2 is LQKENI. J lost 4 bases, V lost 3 bases, and 6 bases had no gene match. CDR3 sequence reads: CASSPGTGWSTEAFF. For the CDR3, the DNA is TGTGCCAGCTCACCCGGGACAGGGTGGAGCACTGAAGCTTTCTTT.

CDR3 loop: CASSFGGSEQYF. In nucleotides, the CDR3 is TGTGCCAGCAGTTTCGGGGGGTCCGAGCAGTACTTC. The rearrangement uses TRBV6-5 and TRBJ2-7; 7 nucleotides align to TRBD2. This CDR3 is 12 amino acids long. Losses at the gene ends were 4 bases for V and 6 bases for J; bases not matched to a gene: 3. In germline, CDR1 is MNHEY, CDR2 SVGAGI.

The chain carries TRBV7-7 and TRBJ1-1, with D perhaps TRBD1 (5 bases). The germline CDR1 and CDR2 sequences are SSHAT and FNYEAQ (reference sequence). CDR3 length: 13 amino acids. V lost 6 bases, J lost 0 bases, and 8 bases lay in between. CDR3 nucleotides: TGTGCCAGCAGTGACAGATTGAACACTGAAGCTTTCTTT. Translating it yields CASSDRLNTEAFF.

The chain links TRBV5-8 to TRBJ2-7; 14 bases map to TRBD2. V lost 3 bases to trimming and J lost 0 bases; unmatched junction nucleotides: 5. The CDR3 totals 17 residues. Germline V CDR1 and CDR2: SGHTS, YDEGEE. CDR3 DNA: TGTGCCAGCAGCTGGGGACTAGCGGGGGCCCGCTCCTACGAGCAGTACTTC. It translates to CASSWGLAGARSYEQYF.

In this sample, this clone turned up once. This chain uses TRBV5-1 with TRBJ1-3; TRBD1 aligns across 8 bases. This CDR3 has 17 residues. CDR1 is SGHRS, CDR2 YFSETQ, per germline. With 4 bases clipped from V and 0 bases from J, the junction kept 9 bases outside the gene matches. The CDR3 DNA reads as TGCGCCAGCAGCCCTGGGACAGGTGCTTACTCTGGAAACACCATATATTTT. As protein: CASSPGTGAYSGNTIYF.

This clone has only a few counts. The chain links TRBV4-1 to TRBJ1-4, with 7 bases that match TRBD1. CDR3 length: 18 residues. Unmatched junction bases numbered 14, after V lost 0 bases and J lost 7 bases. Germline values: CDR1 MGHRA, CDR2 YSYEKL. The CDR3 nucleotides read TGCGCCAGCAGCCAAGATTCCCTCCTGACAGGGTATGGTGAAAAACTGTTTTTT. Translation: CASSQDSLLTGYGEKLFF.